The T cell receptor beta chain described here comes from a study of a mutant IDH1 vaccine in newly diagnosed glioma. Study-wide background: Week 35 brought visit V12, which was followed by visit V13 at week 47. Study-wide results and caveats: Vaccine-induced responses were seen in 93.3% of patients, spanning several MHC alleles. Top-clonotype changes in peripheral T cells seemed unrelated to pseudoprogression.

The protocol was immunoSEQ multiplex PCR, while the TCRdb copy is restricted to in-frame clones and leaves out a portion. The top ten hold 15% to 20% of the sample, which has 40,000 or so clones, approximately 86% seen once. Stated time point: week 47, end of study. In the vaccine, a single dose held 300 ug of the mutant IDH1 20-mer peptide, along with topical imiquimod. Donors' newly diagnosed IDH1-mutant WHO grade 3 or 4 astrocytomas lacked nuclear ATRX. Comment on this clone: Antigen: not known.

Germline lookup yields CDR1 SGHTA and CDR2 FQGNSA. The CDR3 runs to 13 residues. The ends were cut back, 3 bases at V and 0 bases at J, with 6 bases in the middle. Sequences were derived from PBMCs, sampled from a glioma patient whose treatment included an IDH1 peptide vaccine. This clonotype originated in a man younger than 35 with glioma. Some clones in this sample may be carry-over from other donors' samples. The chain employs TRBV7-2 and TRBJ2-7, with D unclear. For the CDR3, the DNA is TGTGCCAGCAGCTTCCTAAGCTCCTACGAGCAGTACTTC. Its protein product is CASSFLSSYEQYF.